This is a list of T cell receptor beta chains from one sample in a study of control samples from healthy donors and cancer patients. Sequencing used immunoSEQ multiplex PCR; TCRdb keeps in-frame clones, though not all of them. The sample has approximately 140,000 clones, roughly 92% seen once. The sequencing input was blood. The origin of the receptors is a man aged 35 to 55 in good health. CDR3s include the opening cysteine and the closing phenylalanine or tryptophan. The D gene is left open where the match is weak. Size tells how often a clone was seen (once, few, many) or the class of an expanded clone, and some rows leave it out.

v_call,clone_size,j_call,d_call,cdr3_length,cdr3_aa,cdr3_nt
TRBV11-2,NA,TRBJ1-5,NA,15,CASSLGLGGNQPQHF,TGTGCCAGCAGCTTAGGTCTCGGAGGCAATCAGCCCCAGCATTTT
TRBV6-5,once,TRBJ1-1,TRBD1,14,CASNRGQGNTEAFF,TGTGCCAGCAATCGGGGACAGGGGAACACTGAAGCTTTCTTT
TRBV24-1,NA,TRBJ2-3,TRBD1,15,CATSRGTGGTDTQYF,TGTGCCACCAGTCGGGGGACAGGGGGCACAGATACGCAGTATTTT
TRBV18,once,TRBJ1-2,NA,13,CASSPGPTYGYTF,TGTGCCAGCTCACCAGGCCCGACCTATGGCTACACCTTC
TRBV21-1,NA,TRBJ2-5,NA,17,CASSKLHNRPVWATQYF,TGTGCCAGCAGCAAACTGCACAACCGTCCAGTTTGGGCGACCCAGTACTTC
TRBV24-1,NA,TRBJ2-1,NA,16,CATSDPPQGTYNEQFF,TGTGCCACCAGTGATCCCCCGCAGGGCACCTACAATGAGCAGTTCTTC
TRBV4-3,NA,TRBJ2-1,NA,15,CASSQEGRGDNEQFF,TGCGCCAGCAGCCAAGAGGGCAGGGGAGACAATGAGCAGTTCTTC
TRBV7-6,NA,TRBJ2-7,TRBD1,15,CASSLGTGDLPEQYF,TGTGCCAGCAGCTTAGGGACAGGGGATCTTCCCGAGCAGTACTTC
TRBV23-1,NA,TRBJ1-2,TRBD1,15,CASSQTTTGENGYTF,TGCGCCAGCAGTCAAACAACTACAGGGGAAAACGGCTACACCTTC
TRBV13,NA,TRBJ1-2,NA,13,CASSPRQNYGYTF,TGTGCCAGCAGCCCAAGACAAAACTATGGCTACACCTTC
TRBV5-1,NA,TRBJ1-5,NA,13,CASSLAGNQPQHF,TGCGCCAGCAGCTTGGCAGGCAATCAGCCCCAGCATTTT
TRBV27,NA,TRBJ1-5,TRBD1,18,CASSPIPTRDPGDRPQHF,TGTGCCAGCAGTCCCATCCCAACGAGGGACCCAGGGGACAGGCCCCAGCATTTT
TRBV10-3,NA,TRBJ2-7,TRBD1,15,CAISDTRTGGYEQYF,TGTGCCATCAGTGACACTAGGACAGGGGGTTACGAGCAGTACTTC